This T cell receptor (beta chain) was identified in a study of CD8 T cells in Susac syndrome. Sequencing of TCR beta drew on CD8+ and CD4+ T cells from blood. Purification of the CD8+ and CD4+ T cells relied on negative isolation, and TEMRA cells underwent FACS enrichment. Reverse transcription of roughly 0.45 to 1 ug RNA used random hexamers. Via MiXCR, TCRdb re-called the immunoSEQ multiplex PCR reads, giving one row per CDR3 protein. The data hold some 240,000 distinct CDR3 sequences, with 90% to 96% observed a single time. The germline V gene encodes CDR1 ENHRY and CDR2 SYGVKD. Between the trimmed V and J ends, which lost 5 bases and 1 base, there was a span of 2 bases. The CDR3 length is 11 residues.

V and J are TRBV10-3 and TRBJ2-5; D not resolved. The material sequenced was CD4+ T cells from PBMCs. The sequence came from a human donor with Susac syndrome. The CDR3 spells CAISTQETQYF. In DNA, the CDR3 is TGTGCCATCAGTACCCAAGAGACCCAGTACTTC.